The T cell receptor (beta chain) described here comes from a study of CD8 T cells in ankylosing spondylitis. This CDR3 is built from 17 residues. Trimming at V came to 1 base and at J to 2 bases, leaving 5 bases not matched to a gene. CDR1 is MGHDK and CDR2 is SYGVNS in the germline V gene. Overall study findings and caveats: The clones that were linked to disease were reported to be significantly enriched in matched synovial fluid samples from ankylosing spondylitis patients. In the blood and synovial fluid of reactive arthritis, some motif variants had been previously reported. Characteristic, it appeared, of ankylosing spondylitis blood was a TCR beta motif of fewer than 10 highly homologous variants.

By quantitative 5'-RACE with molecular barcodes, the TCR beta libraries were made. One entry per CDR3 protein, called by TCRdb with MiXCR from the 5' RACE reads. The repertoire holds 450,000 or so distinct CDR3 sequences, with roughly 25% as singletons. This clonotype was counted a few times. Its antigen remains unknown. The receptor was isolated from a male donor with ankylosing spondylitis. The source material was blood, either unsorted or a sorted T cell fraction (not recorded which). The rearrangement links TRBV25-1 to TRBJ2-1; 10 bases line up with TRBD2. The CDR3 coding sequence is TGTGCCAGCAGTGAATCTAAGCTAGCGGGAGCCTACAATGAGCAGTTCTTC. It is translated as CASSESKLAGAYNEQFF.